A selection of T cell receptor beta chains follows, all from one sample in a study of blood T cell repertoires in COVID-19. The assay was immunoSEQ multiplex PCR, and TCRdb's table has in-frame clones only and misses some. The repertoire has about 170,000 clones, about four fifths of them found once; the top ten carry approximately 2.6%. The specimen was peripheral blood. These receptors were collected from an elderly woman with COVID-19, enrolled during active disease. Both conserved end residues are part of each CDR3. Each record gives: clone size, D gene, J gene, V gene, CDR3 protein, CDR3 DNA. A D gene is named only where the DNA matches it firmly. Clone size is given for some rows only: seen once, a few or many times, or a class if the clone is expanded.

>-|TRBD2|TRBJ2-3|TRBV28
CASSFLPASGTWADTQYF
TGTGCCAGCAGTTTCTTACCCGCTAGCGGGACGTGGGCAGATACGCAGTATTTT
>-|TRBD1|TRBJ1-2|TRBV4-3
CASSQTGGEGYGYTF
TGCGCCAGCAGCCAGACAGGGGGGGAGGGCTATGGCTACACCTTC
>-|TRBD2|TRBJ2-7|TRBV11-2
CASSLTSGISYEQYF
TGTGCCAGCAGCTTAACTAGCGGGATATCCTACGAGCAGTACTTC
>-|TRBD1|TRBJ1-1|TRBV2
CASSVWTGETEAFF
TGTGCCAGCAGTGTATGGACAGGGGAAACTGAAGCTTTCTTT
>-|-|TRBJ1-2|TRBV30
CAWNPRQDYGYTF
TGTGCCTGGAACCCTCGACAGGATTATGGCTACACCTTC
>-|-|TRBJ2-5|TRBV19
CASSILGRKETQYF
TGTGCCAGTAGTATACTGGGCAGGAAAGAGACCCAGTACTTC
>-|-|TRBJ1-5|TRBV15
CATRERGSSNQPQHF
TGTGCCACCAGAGAGCGGGGCTCCAGCAATCAGCCCCAGCATTTT
>-|TRBD1|TRBJ2-7|TRBV7-9
CASSLVQGAYEQYF
TGTGCCAGCAGCTTAGTTCAGGGGGCCTACGAGCAGTACTTC
>-|TRBD2|TRBJ2-3|TRBV7-3
CASSISGGVSTDTQYF
TGTGCCAGCAGCATTAGCGGGGGGGTTAGCACAGATACGCAGTATTTT
>-|-|TRBJ2-3|TRBV4-1
CASSPRTDTQYF
TGCGCCAGCAGCCCTCGCACAGATACGCAGTATTTT
>once|TRBD1|TRBJ1-5|TRBV19
CASKDRGIQPQHF
TGTGCCAGTAAGGACAGGGGGATTCAGCCCCAGCATTTT
>-|-|TRBJ1-6|TRBV3-1/TRBV3-2
CASSRTEINSPLHF
TGTGCCAGCAGCCGGACAGAAATTAATTCACCCCTCCACTTT
>once|TRBD2|TRBJ2-5|TRBV5-8
CASSLGLLAAYSQETQYF
TGTGCCAGCAGCTTAGGGTTGCTAGCGGCTTACTCCCAAGAGACCCAGTACTTC
>-|TRBD1|TRBJ1-3|TRBV7-8
CASSPRTGFGNTIYF
TGTGCCAGCAGCCCTCGGACAGGGTTCGGAAACACCATATATTTT
>-|-|TRBJ2-6|TRBV27
CASSLGRSSGANVLTF
TGTGCCAGCAGTTTGGGGCGGAGTTCTGGGGCCAACGTCCTGACTTTC
>-|TRBD1|TRBJ1-5|TRBV5-1
CASSSTGVQPQHF
TGCGCCAGCAGCTCGACAGGGGTTCAGCCCCAGCATTTT
>once|TRBD1|TRBJ2-7|TRBV14
CASSSGQVIYEQYF
TGTGCCAGCAGCTCGGGACAGGTTATCTACGAGCAGTACTTC
>-|-|TRBJ2-2|TRBV7-9
CASSLRSGGFEANTGELFF
TGTGCCAGCAGCTTACGGTCCGGAGGGTTCGAGGCGAACACCGGGGAGCTGTTTTTT
>-|TRBD1|TRBJ1-6|TRBV18
CASSPGQDNSPLHF
TGTGCCAGCTCACCGGGACAGGATAATTCACCCCTCCACTTT
>-|-|TRBJ1-6|TRBV15
CATSRQGENSPLHF
TGTGCCACCAGCAGACAAGGGGAAAATTCACCCCTCCACTTT
>-|TRBD1|TRBJ1-4|TRBV5-1
CASSTTGTAPEKLFF
TGCGCCAGCAGCACCACCGGGACAGCGCCTGAAAAACTGTTTTTT
>-|TRBD2|TRBJ2-1|TRBV10-3
CAISESVAGAEQFF
TGTGCCATCAGTGAGTCGGTAGCGGGAGCGGAGCAGTTCTTC
>-|TRBD1|TRBJ2-3|TRBV7-8
CASRTTGALNTDTQYF
TGTGCCAGCAGAACCACAGGGGCGTTAAACACAGATACGCAGTATTTT
>-|-|TRBJ2-5|TRBV6-1
CASSEWDTSLWTQYF
TGTGCCAGCAGTGAGTGGGACACCAGTTTGTGGACCCAGTACTTC
>-|TRBD1|TRBJ1-2|TRBV27
CASSLSQGDYGYTF
TGTGCCAGCAGTTTATCACAGGGGGACTATGGCTACACCTTC
>-|TRBD2|TRBJ2-5|TRBV6-5
CASRRAGGPGETQYF
TGTGCCAGCAGGAGAGCGGGAGGGCCTGGAGAGACCCAGTACTTC
>-|TRBD1|TRBJ1-3|TRBV28
CASSKPGQGARNTIYF
TGTGCCAGCAGCAAACCGGGACAGGGGGCACGGAACACCATATATTTT
>-|-|TRBJ2-5|TRBV20-1
CSSAGRETQYF
TGCAGTTCTGCGGGTAGAGAGACCCAGTACTTC
>-|TRBD1|TRBJ2-7|TRBV5-6
CASSLGTGIEFYEQYF
TGTGCCAGCAGCTTGGGGACAGGGATAGAATTCTACGAGCAGTACTTC
>-|-|TRBJ1-2|TRBV7-9
CASSLSAGAEYGYTF
TGTGCCAGCAGCTTATCCGCGGGGGCCGAGTATGGCTACACCTTC
>few|TRBD2|TRBJ2-7|TRBV2
CASSESGRAGGEQYF
TGTGCCAGCAGTGAATCCGGGAGGGCCGGGGGTGAGCAGTACTTC
>once|-|TRBJ2-3|TRBV9
CASSVATRVDTQYF
TGTGCCAGCAGCGTAGCTACGAGAGTGGATACGCAGTATTTT
>few|-|TRBJ1-5|TRBV6-2/TRBV6-3
CASSSRSNQPQHF
TGTGCCAGCAGCTCCCGGAGCAATCAGCCCCAGCATTTT
>-|-|TRBJ1-4|TRBV4-3
CASSSGGNEKLFF
TGCGCCAGCAGCAGCGGGGGAAATGAAAAACTGTTTTTT
>-|-|TRBJ1-5|TRBV18
CASSGASNQPQHF
TGTGCCAGCTCAGGGGCTAGCAATCAGCCCCAGCATTTT
>-|TRBD2|TRBJ2-5|TRBV27
CASRKGLAGGEETQYF
TGTGCCAGCAGGAAAGGACTAGCGGGGGGTGAAGAGACCCAGTACTTC
>-|TRBD1|TRBJ2-7|TRBV19
CASSIATGTYEQYF
TGTGCCAGTAGTATAGCGACAGGGACCTACGAGCAGTACTTC
>-|-|TRBJ2-7|TRBV5-1
CASSLRQSYEQYF
TGCGCCAGCAGCTTGAGACAGTCCTACGAGCAGTACTTC
>-|-|TRBJ1-2|TRBV7-2
CASSLAGGDWVDYGYTF
TGTGCCAGCAGCTTAGCGGGGGGGGATTGGGTCGACTATGGCTACACCTTC
>-|-|TRBJ2-7|TRBV20-1
CSAAEGYEQYF
TGCAGTGCTGCGGAGGGCTACGAGCAGTACTTC
>-|TRBD1|TRBJ1-6|TRBV16
CASSPRGQGAWSPLHF
TGTGCCAGCAGCCCCAGAGGACAGGGGGCTTGGTCACCCCTCCACTTT
>once|TRBD1|TRBJ2-7|TRBV7-8
CASSLGKSGQGTYEQYF
TGTGCCAGCAGCTTAGGGAAGTCGGGACAGGGGACCTACGAGCAGTACTTC
>-|-|TRBJ2-3|TRBV30
CAWAQGDTQYF
TGTGCCTGGGCACAGGGAGATACGCAGTATTTT
>-|TRBD2|TRBJ2-2|TRBV4-3
CASRPLPVAGGPGELFF
TGCGCCAGCAGACCCCTACCTGTAGCGGGGGGGCCCGGGGAGCTGTTTTTT
>-|-|TRBJ1-5|TRBV28
CASKRVQPQHF
TGTGCCAGCAAGAGGGTTCAGCCCCAGCATTTT
>-|-|TRBJ1-4|TRBV30
CAWSPDGRDEKLFF
TGTGCCTGGAGCCCCGACGGGAGGGATGAAAAACTGTTTTTT
>-|-|TRBJ2-7|TRBV29-1
CSVERNYEQYF
TGCAGCGTTGAGAGGAACTACGAGCAGTACTTC
>-|TRBD1|TRBJ1-2|TRBV6-2/TRBV6-3
CASSSPTGAVQSYTF
TGTGCCAGCAGTTCCCCGACAGGGGCCGTTCAAAGCTACACCTTC
>-|TRBD2|TRBJ2-1|TRBV7-3
CASSSGLAQYNEQFF
TGTGCCAGCAGCTCAGGACTAGCGCAATACAATGAGCAGTTCTTC
>-|-|TRBJ2-2|TRBV7-3
CASSLTAVANTGELFF
TGTGCCAGCAGCTTAACGGCCGTTGCGAACACCGGGGAGCTGTTTTTT
>-|-|TRBJ2-7|TRBV30
CAWSVPARGYEQYF
TGTGCCTGGAGTGTACCGGCCCGGGGCTACGAGCAGTACTTC